The source of this T cell receptor beta chain is a study of blood T cell repertoires in COVID-19. About the study: From T cells, B-cell-depleted T cells, or PBMCs came the material, which was cDNA or gDNA.

The junction had 3 bases not matched to a gene; V was cut back by 5 bases and J by 2 bases. The CDR3 consists of 15 residues. From germline, CDR1 is MDHEN and CDR2 SYDVKM. Sequencing used immunoSEQ multiplex PCR; TCRdb keeps in-frame clones, though not all of them. The sample lists roughly 230,000 clones; about 85% were seen once. The participants were between about 18 and 90 years old and came from 20 to 30 US areas. The study recruited exposed participants who had met a COVID-19 case within 2 weeks before entry. The source of this sequence is a woman in her fifties or sixties who had been exposed to COVID-19. The sequencing input was PBMCs or T cells enriched from blood (not recorded which). This chain links TRBV28 with TRBJ1-6; 7 bases agree with TRBD1. In nucleotides, the CDR3 is TGTGCCAGCAGTCAGGGGGGACCCTATAATTCACCCCTCCACTTT. Amino acids: CASSQGGPYNSPLHF.